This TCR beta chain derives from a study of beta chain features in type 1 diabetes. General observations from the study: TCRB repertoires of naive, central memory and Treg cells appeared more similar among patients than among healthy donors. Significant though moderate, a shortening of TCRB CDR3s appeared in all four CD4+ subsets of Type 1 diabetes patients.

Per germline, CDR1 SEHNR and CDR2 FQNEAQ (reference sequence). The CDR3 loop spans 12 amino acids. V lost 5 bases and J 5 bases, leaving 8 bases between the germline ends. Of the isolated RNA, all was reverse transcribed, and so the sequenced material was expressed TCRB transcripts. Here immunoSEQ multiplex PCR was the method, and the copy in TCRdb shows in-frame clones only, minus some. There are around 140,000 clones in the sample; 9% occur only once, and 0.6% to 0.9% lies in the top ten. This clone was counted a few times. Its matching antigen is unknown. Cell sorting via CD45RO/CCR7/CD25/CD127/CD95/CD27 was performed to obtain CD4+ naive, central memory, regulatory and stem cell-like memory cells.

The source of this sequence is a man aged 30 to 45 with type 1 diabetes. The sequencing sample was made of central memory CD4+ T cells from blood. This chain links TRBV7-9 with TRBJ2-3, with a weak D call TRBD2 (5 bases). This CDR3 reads CASSNRGDTQYF. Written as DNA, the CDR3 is TGTGCCAGCAGCAACCGGGGAGATACGCAGTATTTT.